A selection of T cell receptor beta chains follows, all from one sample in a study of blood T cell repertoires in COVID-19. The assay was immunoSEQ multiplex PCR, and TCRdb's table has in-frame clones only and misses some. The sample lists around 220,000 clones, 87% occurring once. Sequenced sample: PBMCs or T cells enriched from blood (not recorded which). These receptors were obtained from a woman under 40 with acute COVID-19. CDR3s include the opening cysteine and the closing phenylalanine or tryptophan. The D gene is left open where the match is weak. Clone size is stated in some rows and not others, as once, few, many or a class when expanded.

CDR3 DNA: TGTGCCAGCAAGGGTAGCTTGCGGGAGGGCCTCGCAGATACGCAGTATTTT
CDR3 protein: CASKGSLREGLADTQYF
V gene: TRBV5-4
clone size: NA
J gene: TRBJ2-3
D gene: TRBD2

CDR3 DNA: TGTGCCAGCAGTTCCGGACAGGGGAGGACTGAAGCTTTCTTT
CDR3 protein: CASSSGQGRTEAFF
V gene: TRBV5-4
clone size: NA
J gene: TRBJ1-1
D gene: TRBD1

CDR3 DNA: TGCAGCGTTGAAGGCCTTCCGGCGGGGGAGTACAATGAGCAGTTCTTC
CDR3 protein: CSVEGLPAGEYNEQFF
V gene: TRBV29-1
clone size: NA
J gene: TRBJ2-1
D gene: TRBD2

CDR3 DNA: TGCGCCAGCAGCTTACGGGGGGCCACAGATACGCAGTATTTT
CDR3 protein: CASSLRGATDTQYF
V gene: TRBV5-1
clone size: once
J gene: TRBJ2-3
D gene: NA

CDR3 DNA: TGTGCCAGCAGCTTCGCAAGAGGTGGGAGCTACGAGCAGTACTTC
CDR3 protein: CASSFARGGSYEQYF
V gene: TRBV5-5
clone size: NA
J gene: TRBJ2-7
D gene: NA

CDR3 DNA: TGTGCCAGCTCACGTTCTAGCGGGAGCCTTCAAGAGACCCAGTACTTC
CDR3 protein: CASSRSSGSLQETQYF
V gene: TRBV18
clone size: once
J gene: TRBJ2-5
D gene: TRBD2

CDR3 DNA: TGTGCCAGCAGCCTACTTGACAGGGCCAACTATGGCTACACCTTC
CDR3 protein: CASSLLDRANYGYTF
V gene: TRBV7-9
clone size: NA
J gene: TRBJ1-2
D gene: TRBD1

CDR3 DNA: TGTGCCAGCAGCTCTGACTACGACCCCTCCGAGCAGTACTTC
CDR3 protein: CASSSDYDPSEQYF
V gene: TRBV7-8
clone size: NA
J gene: TRBJ2-7
D gene: NA

CDR3 DNA: TGTGCCAGCTCGCGGGACAGGGTGATGACTGAAGCTTTCTTT
CDR3 protein: CASSRDRVMTEAFF
V gene: TRBV18
clone size: NA
J gene: TRBJ1-1
D gene: TRBD1

CDR3 DNA: TGTGCCAGCAGTTACCCAGGACAGGGGGTACACGAGCAGTACTTC
CDR3 protein: CASSYPGQGVHEQYF
V gene: TRBV6-5
clone size: once
J gene: TRBJ2-7
D gene: TRBD1

CDR3 DNA: TGCGCCAGCAGCGCCGGGACAGGGGATTTCCCCGTGAACACTGAAGCTTTCTTT
CDR3 protein: CASSAGTGDFPVNTEAFF
V gene: TRBV5-1
clone size: NA
J gene: TRBJ1-1
D gene: TRBD1

CDR3 DNA: TGTGCCAGCTCACCCGACGGGATTCCCTACGAGCAGTACTTC
CDR3 protein: CASSPDGIPYEQYF
V gene: TRBV18
clone size: NA
J gene: TRBJ2-7
D gene: NA

CDR3 DNA: TGTGCCAGCAGCTTAGTACGCGGGGGGGCTAGTGAGCAGTTCTTC
CDR3 protein: CASSLVRGGASEQFF
V gene: TRBV11-3
clone size: NA
J gene: TRBJ2-1
D gene: TRBD2

CDR3 DNA: TGCGCCAGCAGTTCTCGACAGGGGGTGGCTGAAGCTTTCTTT
CDR3 protein: CASSSRQGVAEAFF
V gene: TRBV5-1
clone size: NA
J gene: TRBJ1-1
D gene: TRBD1

CDR3 DNA: TGTGCCAGCAGCTTAGATCTAGGGGATAGCTACGAGCAGTACTTC
CDR3 protein: CASSLDLGDSYEQYF
V gene: TRBV11-2
clone size: NA
J gene: TRBJ2-7
D gene: NA

CDR3 DNA: TGTGCCAGCAGCGCGTCAGTGAACACTGAAGCTTTCTTT
CDR3 protein: CASSASVNTEAFF
V gene: TRBV9
clone size: NA
J gene: TRBJ1-1
D gene: NA

CDR3 DNA: TGCGCCAGCAGTGAGTCCTTAGCGGGGGGCCTGTACGAGCAGTACTTC
CDR3 protein: CASSESLAGGLYEQYF
V gene: TRBV10-2
clone size: NA
J gene: TRBJ2-7
D gene: TRBD2

CDR3 DNA: TGTGCCAGCAGTCCCAGGGAGGCCGAGCAGTACTTC
CDR3 protein: CASSPREAEQYF
V gene: TRBV6-2/TRBV6-3
clone size: NA
J gene: TRBJ2-7
D gene: NA

CDR3 DNA: TGTGCCTGGAGTGTACGAGAGGGACAGGGCCGGTCACCCCTCCACTTT
CDR3 protein: CAWSVREGQGRSPLHF
V gene: TRBV30
clone size: NA
J gene: TRBJ1-6
D gene: TRBD1

CDR3 DNA: TGTGCCAGCAAATATGGGGGGGCTAATAGCAATCAGCCCCAGCATTTT
CDR3 protein: CASKYGGANSNQPQHF
V gene: TRBV28
clone size: NA
J gene: TRBJ1-5
D gene: NA

CDR3 DNA: TGTGCCAGCTCTCCCGGGGTTAATGAAAAACTGTTTTTT
CDR3 protein: CASSPGVNEKLFF
V gene: TRBV18
clone size: NA
J gene: TRBJ1-4
D gene: NA

CDR3 DNA: TGTGCCAGCAGCCTCGACGGCGGGGGTTCACCCCTCCACTTT
CDR3 protein: CASSLDGGGSPLHF
V gene: TRBV7-9
clone size: few
J gene: TRBJ1-6
D gene: NA

CDR3 DNA: TGTGCCATCAGAAGAACAGAGAACACTGAAGCTTTCTTT
CDR3 protein: CAIRRTENTEAFF
V gene: TRBV10-3
clone size: NA
J gene: TRBJ1-1
D gene: NA

CDR3 DNA: TGCGCCAGCAGCGGGCAGGGGGCTATATACGAGCAGTACTTC
CDR3 protein: CASSGQGAIYEQYF
V gene: TRBV5-1
clone size: NA
J gene: TRBJ2-7
D gene: TRBD1

CDR3 DNA: TGCGCCAGCAGCCAAGTCGGGGGGTTCTACAATGAGCAGTTCTTC
CDR3 protein: CASSQVGGFYNEQFF
V gene: TRBV4-1
clone size: NA
J gene: TRBJ2-1
D gene: TRBD2

CDR3 DNA: TGTGCCAGCAGCCCCGACAGGGGAAGAGAGACCCAGTACTTC
CDR3 protein: CASSPDRGRETQYF
V gene: TRBV7-9
clone size: NA
J gene: TRBJ2-5
D gene: TRBD1

CDR3 DNA: TGTGCCAGCAGTCTCGGGACAGGCTATGGCTACACCTTC
CDR3 protein: CASSLGTGYGYTF
V gene: TRBV27
clone size: NA
J gene: TRBJ1-2
D gene: TRBD1

CDR3 DNA: TGCAGTGCTGACAGAATCTACGAGCAGTACTTC
CDR3 protein: CSADRIYEQYF
V gene: TRBV20-1
clone size: NA
J gene: TRBJ2-7
D gene: NA

CDR3 DNA: TGTGCCAGCAGCGATCGGGACAGGAAGAACACTGAAGCTTTCTTT
CDR3 protein: CASSDRDRKNTEAFF
V gene: TRBV3-1/TRBV3-2
clone size: NA
J gene: TRBJ1-1
D gene: TRBD1

CDR3 DNA: TGTGCCAGCTCACCAAAAACAGGGTGGAACTATGGCTACACCTTC
CDR3 protein: CASSPKTGWNYGYTF
V gene: TRBV18
clone size: NA
J gene: TRBJ1-2
D gene: NA

CDR3 DNA: TGTGCCAGCAGCTCACCGGGGGGGACGAACACCGGGGAGCTGTTTTTT
CDR3 protein: CASSSPGGTNTGELFF
V gene: TRBV7-9
clone size: NA
J gene: TRBJ2-2
D gene: TRBD2

CDR3 DNA: TGTGCCAGCAGCTCGAATTTACCAGAGCGTGGCTACACCTTC
CDR3 protein: CASSSNLPERGYTF
V gene: TRBV13
clone size: NA
J gene: TRBJ1-2
D gene: NA

CDR3 DNA: TGTGCCAGCAGTTACCCGGTATACGAGCAGTACTTC
CDR3 protein: CASSYPVYEQYF
V gene: TRBV6-2/TRBV6-3
clone size: many
J gene: TRBJ2-7
D gene: NA

CDR3 DNA: TGTGCCAGCAGAAACAGAGGGCCAGGGGTGAATGAGCAGTTCTTC
CDR3 protein: CASRNRGPGVNEQFF
V gene: TRBV3-1/TRBV3-2
clone size: NA
J gene: TRBJ2-1
D gene: NA

CDR3 DNA: TGTGCCAGCAGCTTATCAGGGAGGACTGAAGCTTTCTTT
CDR3 protein: CASSLSGRTEAFF
V gene: TRBV5-8
clone size: NA
J gene: TRBJ1-1
D gene: NA

CDR3 DNA: TGTGCCAGCAGCGCAGAGCGGCAGCCACGTCCTGAAAAACTGTTTTTT
CDR3 protein: CASSAERQPRPEKLFF
V gene: TRBV3-1/TRBV3-2
clone size: NA
J gene: TRBJ1-4
D gene: NA

CDR3 DNA: TGTGCCAGCAGTCAATCCGGGACAGGGAATGAAAAACTGTTTTTT
CDR3 protein: CASSQSGTGNEKLFF
V gene: TRBV28
clone size: NA
J gene: TRBJ1-4
D gene: TRBD1

CDR3 DNA: TGTGCCAGCAGTTTACAGCTAGCGGGCAAAAATACGCAGTATTTT
CDR3 protein: CASSLQLAGKNTQYF
V gene: TRBV6-2/TRBV6-3
clone size: NA
J gene: TRBJ2-3
D gene: TRBD2

CDR3 DNA: TGTGCCAGCAGTTATATCGGGGGACCCAATGAGCAGTTCTTC
CDR3 protein: CASSYIGGPNEQFF
V gene: TRBV27
clone size: few
J gene: TRBJ2-1
D gene: NA

CDR3 DNA: TGTGCCAGCAGCTTAGGGTCAGCGGGACGCACAGATACGCAGTATTTT
CDR3 protein: CASSLGSAGRTDTQYF
V gene: TRBV11-3
clone size: NA
J gene: TRBJ2-3
D gene: TRBD2

CDR3 DNA: TGTGCCAGCACGACAGGGGTAGAGACCCAGTACTTC
CDR3 protein: CASTTGVETQYF
V gene: TRBV28
clone size: NA
J gene: TRBJ2-5
D gene: TRBD1

CDR3 DNA: TGTGCCTCCTTCGCCGGGGAGCTGTTTTTT
CDR3 protein: CASFAGELFF
V gene: TRBV19
clone size: NA
J gene: TRBJ2-2
D gene: NA

CDR3 DNA: TGCAGCGTCTCACCCTGGGGGGGGAGCGATGAGCAGTTCTTC
CDR3 protein: CSVSPWGGSDEQFF
V gene: TRBV29-1
clone size: few
J gene: TRBJ2-1
D gene: TRBD2

CDR3 DNA: TGTGCCAGCAGCTTGAACTCCCTAGCGGGAGGTAAAGAGACCCAGTACTTC
CDR3 protein: CASSLNSLAGGKETQYF
V gene: TRBV7-2
clone size: NA
J gene: TRBJ2-5
D gene: TRBD2

CDR3 DNA: TGTGCCAGCTCACCAGCCAGGTCTCCGAACCCAGATACGCAGTATTTT
CDR3 protein: CASSPARSPNPDTQYF
V gene: TRBV18
clone size: NA
J gene: TRBJ2-3
D gene: NA

CDR3 DNA: TGCGCCAGCAGCATATCCGGGACGGATGGACTAGCGGGAGGGCAGGCCGGGGAGCTGTTTTTT
CDR3 protein: CASSISGTDGLAGGQAGELFF
V gene: TRBV5-1
clone size: few
J gene: TRBJ2-2
D gene: TRBD2

CDR3 DNA: TGTGCCAGCAGTCGACAGTCTACTGGGAATGAAGCTTTCTTT
CDR3 protein: CASSRQSTGNEAFF
V gene: TRBV27
clone size: NA
J gene: TRBJ1-1
D gene: NA

CDR3 DNA: TGCGCCAGCAGCCGCTACACCATAAGCGGGGGCAACAATGAGCAGTTCTTC
CDR3 protein: CASSRYTISGGNNEQFF
V gene: TRBV5-1
clone size: NA
J gene: TRBJ2-1
D gene: TRBD2

CDR3 DNA: TGTGCCAGCAGTTCGACTAGCGGGGACTTCGGGGATACGCAGTATTTT
CDR3 protein: CASSSTSGDFGDTQYF
V gene: TRBV28
clone size: NA
J gene: TRBJ2-3
D gene: TRBD2

CDR3 DNA: TGTGCCAGCAGCTCGGGACAGGGTCTCTATGGCTACACCTTC
CDR3 protein: CASSSGQGLYGYTF
V gene: TRBV7-3
clone size: few
J gene: TRBJ1-2
D gene: TRBD1

CDR3 DNA: TGTGCCAGCAGCGGGACAGAACAAGAGACCCAGTACTTC
CDR3 protein: CASSGTEQETQYF
V gene: TRBV11-2
clone size: NA
J gene: TRBJ2-5
D gene: TRBD1